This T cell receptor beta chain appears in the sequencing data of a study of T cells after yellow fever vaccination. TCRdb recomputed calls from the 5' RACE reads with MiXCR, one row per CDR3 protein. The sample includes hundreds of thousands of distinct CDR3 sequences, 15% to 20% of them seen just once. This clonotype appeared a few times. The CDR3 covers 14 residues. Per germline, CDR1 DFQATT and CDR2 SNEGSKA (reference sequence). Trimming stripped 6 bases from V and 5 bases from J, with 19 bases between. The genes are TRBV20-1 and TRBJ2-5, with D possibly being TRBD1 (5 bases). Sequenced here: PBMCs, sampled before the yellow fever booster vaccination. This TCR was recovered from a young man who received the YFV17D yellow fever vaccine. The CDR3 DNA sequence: TGCAGTGCGCAAAGAACTGTGGCAGGGGAGACCCAGTACTTC. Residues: CSAQRTVAGETQYF.